The TCR beta chain described here comes from a study of cytomegalovirus exposure and HLA in healthy donors. Libraries were prepared by immunoSEQ multiplex PCR; TCRdb keeps only in-frame clonotypes and omits some of them. The sample has 300,000 to 450,000 clones; more than 80% are singletons. The CDR3 consists of 16 residues. Germline values: CDR1 MGHRA, CDR2 YSYEKL. J gave up 5 bases and V 4 bases, and 8 bases lay outside the gene matches. This sequence originates from a woman under 30 in good health and CMV-seronegative. Sequenced sample: PBMCs. The chain uses TRBV4-1 and TRBJ2-1; 10 nucleotides agree with TRBD2. The CDR3 loop is CASSPPGLAANNEQFF. The CDR3 DNA sequence: TGCGCCAGCAGCCCCCCAGGACTAGCGGCTAACAATGAGCAGTTCTTC.